The rows below give T cell receptor beta chains drawn from one sample of a study of blood T cell repertoires in COVID-19. The assay was immunoSEQ multiplex PCR, and TCRdb's table has in-frame clones only and misses some. The sample contains fewer than 95,000 clones, 74% of which appear only once. Sequenced sample: peripheral blood. Receptors originate from a man aged 65-85 years with COVID-19, enrolled during active disease. Each CDR3 is given without its conserved first and last residue. Each record gives: CDR3 length, J gene, V gene, CDR3 protein.

>11|TRBJ1-1|TRBV5-1
ASNGEANTEAF
>11|TRBJ2-7|TRBV29-1
SAGSPPRYEQY
>12|TRBJ2-1|TRBV7-9
ASRWDRSYNEQF
>13|TRBJ1-1|TRBV9
ASSVKVRGESEAF
>17|TRBJ1-4|TRBV28
ASSPHLGTGGFGNEKLF
>11|TRBJ2-7|TRBV9
ASSVLGSGEQY
>12|TRBJ1-5|TRBV30
AWSFSGGGQPQH
>15|TRBJ2-1|TRBV15
ATSPSRGQGSYNEQF
>13|TRBJ2-1|TRBV28
ASSPLGSGGDEQF
>10|TRBJ1-4|TRBV29-1
SVIWRNEKLF
>10|TRBJ2-2|TRBV27
ASSFPAGELF
>13|TRBJ2-5|TRBV7-2
ASSSTSGYQETQY
>16|TRBJ2-1|TRBV15
ATHSLRTSIAATNEQF
>17|TRBJ2-5|TRBV4-2
ASSQDRVEWQDIQETQY
>13|TRBJ2-5|TRBV6-5
ASSYHRALKGAQY
>13|TRBJ1-2|TRBV28
ASSPDRTLNYGYT
>11|TRBJ2-7|TRBV28
ASRPGTAEKQY